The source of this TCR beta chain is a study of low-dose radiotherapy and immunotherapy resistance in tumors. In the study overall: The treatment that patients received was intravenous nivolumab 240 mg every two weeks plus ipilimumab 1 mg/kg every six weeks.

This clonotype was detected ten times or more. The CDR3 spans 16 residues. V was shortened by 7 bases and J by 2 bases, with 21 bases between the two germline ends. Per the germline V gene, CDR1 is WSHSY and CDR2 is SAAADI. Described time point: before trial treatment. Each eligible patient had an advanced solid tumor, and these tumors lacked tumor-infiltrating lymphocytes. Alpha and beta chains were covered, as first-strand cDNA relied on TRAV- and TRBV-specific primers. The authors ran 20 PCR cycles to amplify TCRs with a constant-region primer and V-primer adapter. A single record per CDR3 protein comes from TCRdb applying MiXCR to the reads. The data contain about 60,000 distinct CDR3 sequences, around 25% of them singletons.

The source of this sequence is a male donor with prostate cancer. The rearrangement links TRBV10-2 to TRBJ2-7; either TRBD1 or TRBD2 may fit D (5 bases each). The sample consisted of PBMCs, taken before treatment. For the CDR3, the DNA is TGCGCCAGCATGGATCCGGGACCCCCCCAACCCTACGAGCAGTACTTC. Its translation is CASMDPGPPQPYEQYF.